This TCR beta chain stems from a study of long-term antiretroviral therapy in people with HIV. V was pared by 4 bases and J by 3 bases, with 9 bases of the junction left unmatched. Germline loops: CDR1 SGHRS, CDR2 YFSETQ. This CDR3 contains 16 residues. They ran version v3.0 of the immunoSEQ assay at survey level. Clones were sequenced by immunoSEQ multiplex PCR, and TCRdb holds only the in-frame ones, with some missing. The sample includes 25,000 to 35,000 clones, about three quarters of them seen just once. Remarks on this clone: Its matching antigen is unknown.

Study-level points and caveats: ART adherence, viral resistance and therapy changes went unrecorded.

Sequencing used unsorted PBMCs, obtained 3.1 years after starting antiretroviral therapy. This TCR came from a woman aged 50 to 60 with HIV. The V and J genes are TRBV5-1 and TRBJ2-3; 9 nucleotides line up with TRBD2. This CDR3 is CASSRSLAGTTDTQYF. CDR3 in DNA: TGCGCCAGCAGCCGAAGCCTAGCGGGGACGACAGATACGCAGTATTTT.